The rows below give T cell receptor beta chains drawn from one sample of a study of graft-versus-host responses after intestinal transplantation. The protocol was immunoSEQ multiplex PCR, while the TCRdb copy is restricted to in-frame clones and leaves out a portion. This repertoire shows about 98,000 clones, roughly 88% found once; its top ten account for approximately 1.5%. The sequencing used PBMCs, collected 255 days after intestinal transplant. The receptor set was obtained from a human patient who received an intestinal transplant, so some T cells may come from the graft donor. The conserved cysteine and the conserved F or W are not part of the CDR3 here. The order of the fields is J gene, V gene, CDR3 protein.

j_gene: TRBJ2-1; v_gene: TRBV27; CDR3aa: ASSPDRGAYNEQF
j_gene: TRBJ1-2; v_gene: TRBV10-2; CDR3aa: ASSDLMTAANHGYT
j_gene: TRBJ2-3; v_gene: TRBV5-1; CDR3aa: ASSLEGGGSTDTQY
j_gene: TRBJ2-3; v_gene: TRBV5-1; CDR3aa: ASVPDSGSFTDTQY
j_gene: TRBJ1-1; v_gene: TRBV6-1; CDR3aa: ASTRQGRGTEAF
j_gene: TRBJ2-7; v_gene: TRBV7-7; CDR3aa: ASSPGAGVGEQY
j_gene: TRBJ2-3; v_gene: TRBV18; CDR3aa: ASSQPWVRKVHTDTQY
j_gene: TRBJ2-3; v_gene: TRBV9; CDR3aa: ASSVYAAGDTDTQY
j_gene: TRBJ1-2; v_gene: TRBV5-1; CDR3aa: ATNFGSANYGYT
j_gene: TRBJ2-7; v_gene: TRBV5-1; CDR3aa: ASSWGRDRGYEQY
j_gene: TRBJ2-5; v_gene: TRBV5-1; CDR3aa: ASSWGAETQY
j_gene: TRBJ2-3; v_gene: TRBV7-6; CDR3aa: ASSQPSAGEGDTQY
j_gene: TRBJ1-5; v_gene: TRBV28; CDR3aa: ASRRDRGLLGNQPQH
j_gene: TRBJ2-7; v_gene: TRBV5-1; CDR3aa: ASSSSRQGTYEQY
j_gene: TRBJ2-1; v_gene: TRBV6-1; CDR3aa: ASSDPGLADNEQF
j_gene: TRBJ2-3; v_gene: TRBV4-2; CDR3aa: ASSQPGTSGRSDTQY
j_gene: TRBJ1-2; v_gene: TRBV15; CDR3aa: ATSGQGEANYGYT
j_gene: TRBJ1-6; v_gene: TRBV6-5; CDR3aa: ASRSPGDSPLH
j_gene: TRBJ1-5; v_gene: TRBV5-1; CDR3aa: ASSWDRGISNQPQH
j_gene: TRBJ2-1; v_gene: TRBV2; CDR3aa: ASSEVRGGPVVANEQF
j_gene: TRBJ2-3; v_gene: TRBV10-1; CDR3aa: ASSRNSENTQY
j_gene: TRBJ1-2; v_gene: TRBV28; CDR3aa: ASTTPGQGTGYT
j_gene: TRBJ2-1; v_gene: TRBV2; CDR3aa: ASSEGTLAGGHYNEQF
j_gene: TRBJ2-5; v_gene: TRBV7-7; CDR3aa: ASSTGYSETQY